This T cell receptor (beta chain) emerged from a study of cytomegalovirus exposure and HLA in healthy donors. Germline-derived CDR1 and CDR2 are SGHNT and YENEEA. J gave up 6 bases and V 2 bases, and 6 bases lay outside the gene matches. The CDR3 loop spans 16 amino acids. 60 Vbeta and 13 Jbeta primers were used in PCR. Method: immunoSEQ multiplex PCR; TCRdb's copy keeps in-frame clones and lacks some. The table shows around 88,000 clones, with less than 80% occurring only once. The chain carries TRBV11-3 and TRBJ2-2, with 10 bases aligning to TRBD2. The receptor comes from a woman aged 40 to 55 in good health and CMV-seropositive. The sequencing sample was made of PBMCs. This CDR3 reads CASSLYASGSSGELFF. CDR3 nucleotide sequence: TGTGCCAGCAGCTTATATGCTAGCGGGAGCTCCGGGGAGCTGTTTTTT.